This T cell receptor (beta chain) derives from a study of blood T cell repertoires in COVID-19. Study-level information: Samples taken during acute and convalescent COVID-19 were collected in the United States, Italy and Spain. T cells, B-cell-depleted T cells, or PBMCs provided the cDNA or gDNA that served as material.

The authors' processing: Estimated nucleated cell counts came from reference gene primer amplification. Sequenced by immunoSEQ multiplex PCR; TCRdb stores in-frame clones only, minus some. V, J and clone size are taken as reported in that table, and D and trimming were inferred from the DNA itself. Among about 190,000 clones, 82% were seen once, and the ten largest hold approximately 4.7%. Participants, about 18 to 90 years old, spanned around 26 US areas. Germline V gene data show CDR1 as MNHEY and CDR2 as SVGAGI. V was shortened by 2 bases and J by 1 base, with 5 bases between the two germline ends. The CDR3 length is 13 residues.

The source is a woman aged 60-75 years with acute COVID-19. The specimen sequenced was PBMCs or T cells enriched from blood (not recorded which). J is TRBJ1-1 and V is TRBV6-5; no reliable D call. The CDR3: CASSYTWNTEAFF. The CDR3 coding sequence is TGTGCCAGCAGTTACACATGGAACACTGAAGCTTTCTTT.